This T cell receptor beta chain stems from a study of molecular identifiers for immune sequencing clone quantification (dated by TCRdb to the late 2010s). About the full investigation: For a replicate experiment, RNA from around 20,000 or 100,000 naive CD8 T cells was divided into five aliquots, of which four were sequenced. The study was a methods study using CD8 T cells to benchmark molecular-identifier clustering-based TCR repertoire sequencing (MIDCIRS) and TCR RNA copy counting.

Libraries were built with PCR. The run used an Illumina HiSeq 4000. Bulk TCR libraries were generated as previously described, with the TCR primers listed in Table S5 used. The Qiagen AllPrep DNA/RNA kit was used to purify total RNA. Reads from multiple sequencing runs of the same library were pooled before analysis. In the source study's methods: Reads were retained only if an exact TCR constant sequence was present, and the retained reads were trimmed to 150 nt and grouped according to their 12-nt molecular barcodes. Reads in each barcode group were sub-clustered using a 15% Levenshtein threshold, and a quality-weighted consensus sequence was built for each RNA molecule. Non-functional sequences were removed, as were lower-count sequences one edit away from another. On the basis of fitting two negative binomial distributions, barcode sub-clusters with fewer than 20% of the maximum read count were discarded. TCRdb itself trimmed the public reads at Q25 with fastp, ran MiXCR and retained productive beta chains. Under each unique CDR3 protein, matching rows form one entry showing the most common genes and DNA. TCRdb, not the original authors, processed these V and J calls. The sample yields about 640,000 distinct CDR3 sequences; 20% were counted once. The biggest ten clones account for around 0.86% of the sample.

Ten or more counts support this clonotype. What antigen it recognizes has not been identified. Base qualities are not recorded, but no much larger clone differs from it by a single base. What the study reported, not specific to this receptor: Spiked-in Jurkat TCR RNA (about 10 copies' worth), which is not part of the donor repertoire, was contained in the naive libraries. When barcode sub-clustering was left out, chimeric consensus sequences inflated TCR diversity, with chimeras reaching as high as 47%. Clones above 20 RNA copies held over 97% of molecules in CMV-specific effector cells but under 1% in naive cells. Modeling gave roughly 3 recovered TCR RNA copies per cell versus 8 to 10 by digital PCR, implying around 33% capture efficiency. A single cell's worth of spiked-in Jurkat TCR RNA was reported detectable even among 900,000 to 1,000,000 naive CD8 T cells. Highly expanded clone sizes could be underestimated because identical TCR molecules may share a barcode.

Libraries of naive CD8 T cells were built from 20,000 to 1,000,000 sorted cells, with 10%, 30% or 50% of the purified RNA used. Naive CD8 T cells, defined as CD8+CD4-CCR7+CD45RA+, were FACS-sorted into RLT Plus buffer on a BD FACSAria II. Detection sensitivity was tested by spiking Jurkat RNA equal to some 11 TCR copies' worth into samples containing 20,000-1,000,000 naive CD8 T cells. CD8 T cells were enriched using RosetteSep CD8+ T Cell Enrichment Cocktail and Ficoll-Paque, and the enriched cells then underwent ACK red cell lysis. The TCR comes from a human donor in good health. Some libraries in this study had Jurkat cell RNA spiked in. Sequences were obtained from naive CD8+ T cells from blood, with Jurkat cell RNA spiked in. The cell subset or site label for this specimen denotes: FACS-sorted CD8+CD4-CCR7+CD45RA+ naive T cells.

The CDR3 reads as follows: CSATDREDMNTEAFF. The nucleotide sequence reads as follows: TGCAGTGCTACGGACAGGGAAGATATGAACACTGAAGCTTTCTTT. The chain is assembled from TRBV20-1 and TRBJ1-1; 8 junctional bases match TRBD1. The CDR3, cysteine through phenylalanine, is 15 amino acids long. The retained sequence is limited to the CDR3, 45 bases, with the frame set at the first base. Germline trimming amounts to 4 bases on V and 0 bases on J, with 7 as the count of junction bases outside the gene matches. Per the germline V gene (reference sequence), DFQATT is the CDR1 and SNEGSKA is the CDR2.